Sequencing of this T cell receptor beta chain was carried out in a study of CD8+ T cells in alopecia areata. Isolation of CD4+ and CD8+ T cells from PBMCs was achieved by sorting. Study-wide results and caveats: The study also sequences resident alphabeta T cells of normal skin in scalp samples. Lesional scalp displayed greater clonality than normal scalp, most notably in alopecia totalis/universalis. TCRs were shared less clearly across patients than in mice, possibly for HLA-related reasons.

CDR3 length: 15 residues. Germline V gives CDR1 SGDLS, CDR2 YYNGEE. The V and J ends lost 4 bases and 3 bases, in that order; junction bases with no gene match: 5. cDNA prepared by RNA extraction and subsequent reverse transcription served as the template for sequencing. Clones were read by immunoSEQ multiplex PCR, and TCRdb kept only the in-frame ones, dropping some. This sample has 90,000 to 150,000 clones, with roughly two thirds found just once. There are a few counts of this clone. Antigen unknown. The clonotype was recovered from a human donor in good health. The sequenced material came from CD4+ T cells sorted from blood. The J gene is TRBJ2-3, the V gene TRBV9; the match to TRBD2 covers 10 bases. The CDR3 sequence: CASSPSGGVTDTQYF. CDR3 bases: TGTGCCAGCAGCCCAAGCGGGGGGGTGACAGATACGCAGTATTTT.